This T cell receptor beta chain was documented in a study of T cell responses to AZD1222 COVID-19 vaccine. Method: immunoSEQ multiplex PCR; TCRdb's copy keeps in-frame clones and lacks some. The sample records some 180,000 clones, around 90% being singletons. This clone was detected once. The antigen is not known. One junction end does not reproduce the germline sequence, and a read error may be involved. Study-level results: Regions left unmutated in variants are reportedly the target of nearly half of spike-specific TCRs. AZD1222 recipients seropositive at baseline numbered only five to seven. Spike-wide vaccine-associated CD4 TCRs dominated at 160-218 and 743-854. Without day 14 samples, only post-peak T cell repertoires were studied.

Germline-derived CDR1 and CDR2 are ENHRY and SYGVKD. The CDR3 sequence is 15 residues long. This chain links TRBV10-3 with TRBJ1-2; no clear D. The sequencing used peripheral blood, collected 28 days after the second AZD1222 dose. The origin of this receptor is an adult who received the AZD1222 COVID-19 vaccine. The CDR3, as DNA: TGTGCCATCAGCCTGAACACGCAAGGACCCTATGGTTACACCTTC. Translated, it gives CAISLNTQGPYGYTF.